This TCR beta chain was observed in a study of technical replicates of blood from a handful of donors. The repertoire was sequenced with immunoSEQ multiplex PCR; TCRdb's copy has only in-frame clones and lacks some. The table lists approximately 73,000 clones, around 96% of them singletons. The CDR3 length is 18 residues. Germline-derived CDR1 and CDR2 are LGHNA and YSLEER. The ends lost 4 bases at V and 0 bases at J; junction bases unmatched: 4. Sequenced sample: T cells isolated from PBMCs. This receptor was obtained from a human donor in good health. J is TRBJ2-2 and V is TRBV4-3; 14 nucleotides align to TRBD2. The CDR3: CASSRPGLAGANTGELFF. The DNA for the CDR3 is TGCGCCAGCAGCCGCCCGGGACTAGCGGGAGCGAACACCGGGGAGCTGTTTTTT.